These 16 T cell receptor beta chains were sequenced from one sample in a study of blood T cell repertoires in COVID-19. Assay: immunoSEQ multiplex PCR; the TCRdb copy retains only in-frame clones and omits some. The sample lists tens of thousands of clones, about 86% seen once, with around 4.8% in the top ten. Sequences were obtained from peripheral blood. The source of these receptors is a man in his sixties with acute or convalescent COVID-19.

V gene TRBV9 combines with J gene TRBJ2-5; 7 nucleotides align to TRBD2. Trimming cost V 4 bases and J 5 bases; bases outside gene matches: 11. The V gene's germline CDR1 is SGDLS and CDR2 YYNGEE. The length of the CDR3 is 15 residues. The CDR3 coding sequence is TGTGCCAGCAGCTCCCTATCGGGAGGAGGCGAGACCCAGTACTTC. Translated, it gives CASSSLSGGGETQYF.

The chain has TRBV24-1 and TRBJ1-1; TRBD1 is a possible D gene (6 bases). The CDR3 contains 15 residues. With 7 bases removed from V and 5 bases from J, the gap between germline ends came to 19 bases. The germline CDR1 and CDR2 sequences are KGHDR and SFDVKD. The CDR3 here is CATRSSGGGATEAFF. The DNA of the CDR3 is TGTGCCACCAGAAGTAGTGGAGGGGGGGCGACTGAAGCTTTCTTT.

The chain links TRBV7-6 to TRBJ2-6; 7 positions agree with TRBD1. Germline V lookup: CDR1 SGHVS, CDR2 FNYEAQ. V was clipped by 5 bases and J by 0 bases; unmatched bases: 1. The CDR3 extends over 15 amino acids. In DNA, the CDR3 is TGTGCCAGCAGCCCAGGGGGCTCTGGGGCCAACGTCCTGACTTTC. Protein sequence: CASSPGGSGANVLTF.

In its sample, this clone was seen once. This rearrangement joins TRBV5-1 to TRBJ1-1, with D tentatively TRBD1 (6 bases). Germline-derived CDR1 and CDR2 are SGHRS and YFSETQ. The CDR3 sequence is 15 residues long. Between the trimmed V and J ends, which lost 4 bases and 5 bases, there was a span of 18 bases. The CDR3 DNA follows: TGCGCCAGCAGCCCTTCCGAAGGGGGATGGACTGAAGCTTTCTTT. Encoded protein: CASSPSEGGWTEAFF.

The gene calls are TRBV9 and TRBJ2-6, with TRBD1 matching 8 bases. CDR1 is SGDLS, CDR2 YYNGEE, per germline. Trimming removed 4 bases from V and 0 bases from J; junction bases left unmatched: 18. This CDR3 is built from 21 residues. Here the CDR3 reads CASSQRGQGASGSSGANVLTF. The CDR3, as DNA: TGTGCCAGCAGCCAAAGGGGGCAGGGGGCCTCCGGAAGCTCTGGGGCCAACGTCCTGACTTTC.

This chain connects TRBV19 to TRBJ2-7, with TRBD1 as a possible D gene (6 bases). Germline V lookup: CDR1 LNHDA, CDR2 SQIVND (reference sequence). The CDR3 length is 17 residues. Deletions cut 5 bases from V and 2 bases from J, with 22 bases between. CDR3 protein: CASSPRDGGEGPYEQYF. In DNA, the CDR3 is TGTGCCAGTAGTCCCCGTGATGGGGGCGAAGGGCCCTACGAGCAGTACTTC.

This clone was detected once. The V and J genes are TRBV6-5 and TRBJ2-7; TRBD1 aligns across 10 bases. Trimming removed 6 bases from V and 2 bases from J; junction bases left unmatched: 4. Germline CDR1 MNHEY, CDR2 SVGAGI. The CDR3 length is 14 residues. This CDR3 is CASSRQGAAYEQYF. DNA of the CDR3: TGTGCCAGCAGCCGACAGGGGGCTGCCTACGAGCAGTACTTC.

This clone was counted between two and nine times. CDR3 region: CASSEPRGEKLFF. In nucleotides, the CDR3 is TGTGCCAGCAGTGAACCCCGGGGTGAAAAACTGTTTTTT. V gene TRBV2 combines with J gene TRBJ1-4; unclear D gene. Trimming shortened V by 2 bases and J by 7 bases, and 8 bases separated the two germline ends. The germline V gene has CDR1 SNHLY and CDR2 FYNNEI. The CDR3 has 13 residues.

V and J are TRBV4-1 and TRBJ2-3, with a tentative D call TRBD2 (6 bases). The CDR3 sequence is 15 residues long. Germline CDR1 MGHRA, CDR2 YSYEKL. Trimming stripped 1 base from V and 2 bases from J, with 10 bases between. The CDR3, as DNA: TGCGCCAGCAGCCAAGGAGGGCGGGACACAGATACGCAGTATTTT. Amino acid sequence: CASSQGGRDTDTQYF.

The chain carries TRBV27 and TRBJ2-5, with TRBD2 as a possible D gene (6 bases). With 6 bases removed from V and 5 bases from J, the gap between germline ends came to 16 bases. The CDR3 has 14 amino acids. The germline V gene has CDR1 MNHEY and CDR2 SMNVEV (reference sequence). The CDR3 DNA reads as TGTGCCAGCAGCCCAACTAGCTTGGGCGAGACCCAGTACTTC. Its protein product is CASSPTSLGETQYF.

The chain uses TRBV9 and TRBJ2-3, with D maybe TRBD2 (6 bases). CDR1 SGDLS and CDR2 YYNGEE come from the germline V gene. V lost 7 bases and J lost 0, with 6 bases in between. The CDR3 runs 12 residues. CDR3 region: CASGTSTDTQYF. The CDR3 bases are TGTGCCAGCGGGACTAGCACAGATACGCAGTATTTT.

The chain uses TRBV10-3 and TRBJ1-1, with TRBD1 matching over 7 bases. The germline V gene encodes CDR1 ENHRY and CDR2 SYGVKD. V trimming: 7 bases; J trimming: 4 bases; junction bases outside the gene matches: 3. This CDR3 comprises 12 residues. The CDR3 protein is CAINQGGTEAFF. The CDR3, as DNA: TGTGCCATCAACCAGGGGGGCACTGAAGCTTTCTTT.

The chain links TRBV11-2 to TRBJ2-7, with a possible D match to TRBD2 (5 bases). V was clipped by 3 bases and J by 5 bases, with 14 bases between them. This CDR3 comprises 14 residues. Germline CDR1 and CDR2: SGHAT and FQNNGV. The CDR3 DNA is TGTGCCAGCAGCTTGGAAAGGGAGCTCGACGAGCAGTACTTC. Amino acid sequence: CASSLERELDEQYF. The full variable domain, rest sourced from reference TRBV11-2 and TRBJ2-7, is EAGVAQSPRYKIIEKRQSVAFWCNPISGHATLYWYQQILGQGPKLLIQFQNNGVVDDSQLPKDRFSAERLKGVDSTLKIQPAKLEDSAVYLCASSLERELDEQYFGPGTRLTVT.

The chain uses TRBV10-1 and TRBJ2-5; no firm D call. Germline V gene data show CDR1 as WNHNN and CDR2 as SYGVQD (reference sequence). V was trimmed by 2 bases and J by 7 bases, leaving 14 bases between them. The CDR3 is 14 amino acids. CDR3 bases: TGCGCCAGCAGTGAGCAGGTGGCCGGCTCGACCCAGTACTTC. It yields the protein CASSEQVAGSTQYF.

The chain carries TRBV5-1 and TRBJ1-3; D remains ambiguous. Per germline, CDR1 SGHRS and CDR2 YFSETQ. The CDR3 spans 15 residues. V was clipped by 4 bases and J by 4 bases, with 15 bases between them. In DNA, the CDR3 is TGCGCCAGCAGCCGCACTACCGCTGGAGGAAACACCATATATTTT. Protein: CASSRTTAGGNTIYF.

The CDR3 loop reads CASSQPGGGKTYNEQFF. CDR3 DNA: TGTGCCAGCAGCCAACCGGGGGGAGGGAAGACCTACAATGAGCAGTTCTTC. The chain links TRBV3-1 (or the pseudogene TRBV3-2) to TRBJ2-1; TRBD2 matches at 7 bases. The ends lost 2 bases at V and 2 bases at J; junction bases unmatched: 9. The length of the CDR3 is 17 residues. Germline values: CDR1 LGHDT, CDR2 YNNKEL (reference sequence).